The source of this T cell receptor beta chain is a study of blood T cell repertoires in COVID-19. Study-wide context: PBMCs, B-cell-depleted T cells, or T cells were the source of the cDNA or gDNA that made up the material.

Study processing details: Scientists estimated how many nucleated cells there were by amplifying reference gene primers. Sequenced by immunoSEQ multiplex PCR; TCRdb stores in-frame clones only, minus some. For V, J and clone size, that table is used; D and trimming come from the DNA. Of under 250,000 clones listed, 88% are singletons. This clone was seen only a few times. Germline V CDR1 and CDR2: SQVTM, ANQGSEA. This CDR3 has 13 residues. With 4 bases removed from V and 1 base from J, the gap between germline ends came to 10 bases. This chain connects TRBV29-1 to TRBJ1-1, with D perhaps TRBD1 (5 bases). The receptor was isolated from a man older than 75 with acute or convalescent COVID-19. The sample was peripheral blood. CDR3 nucleotide sequence: TGCAGCGTTGCCGGGAGGGGGAACACTGAAGCTTTCTTT. Translating gives CSVAGRGNTEAFF.